These 29 T cell receptor beta chains came from one sample sequenced in a study of blood T cells in healthy people across ages. Primers used in a second PCR of about 6 to 11 cycles were a sample-barcoded 5' primer and a J-beta primer mix. MiXCR, applied by TCRdb to the 5' RACE reads, yields one record per CDR3 protein. Of around 870,000 distinct CDR3 sequences in the sample, under 30% were seen once. The sequencing sample was made of blood. All receptors come from a woman of 80 years or more in good health.

J is TRBJ2-3 and V is TRBV12-3 or TRBV12-4; D might be TRBD2 (6 bases). The CDR3 consists of 14 residues. Between the trimmed V and J ends, which lost 8 bases and 1 base, there was a span of 13 bases. The CDR3 DNA follows: TGTGCCAGCGGGGGGAGAGTGGGCACAGATACGCAGTATTTT. Its protein is CASGGRVGTDTQYF.

This chain connects TRBV10-1 to TRBJ1-1; 9 positions match TRBD1. The CDR3 runs 18 residues. V trimming: 0 bases; J trimming: 1 base; junction bases outside the gene matches: 9. Germline V lookup: CDR1 WNHNN, CDR2 SYGVQD (reference sequence). The CDR3 DNA is TGCGCCAGCAGTGAGTCAGGGGCTGGGACAGGGAGGAACACTGAAGCTTTCTTT. As protein: CASSESGAGTGRNTEAFF.

This clonotype appeared many times. The rearrangement links TRBV5-5 to TRBJ2-2; D is possibly TRBD1 (5 bases). The germline gives CDR1 SGHKS, CDR2 YYEKEE (reference sequence). The V gene lost 1 base and the J gene lost 1 base, with 5 bases spanning the gap. The CDR3 length is 14 residues. The CDR3 nucleotides are TGTGCCAGCAGCTTGCAGGGGAACACCGGGGAGCTGTTTTTT. It encodes CASSLQGNTGELFF.

V gene TRBV6-5 combines with J gene TRBJ2-2; perhaps TRBD2 as D (6 bases). This CDR3 contains 17 residues. The V end was cut by 6 bases, the J end by 0 bases, with 17 bases between. CDR1 and CDR2 from the germline V gene are MNHEY and SVGAGI. The CDR3 DNA sequence: TGTGCCAGCAGAAAAACATCCGGGACTTCGAACACCGGGGAGCTGTTTTTT. It translates to CASRKTSGTSNTGELFF.

The chain combines TRBV29-1 with TRBJ2-3, with 9 bases matching TRBD2. This CDR3 is 15 amino acids long. Looked up from germline, CDR1 is SQVTM and CDR2 is ANQGSEA. V lost 7 bases and J lost 0; bases outside the gene matches: 8. DNA of the CDR3: TGCAGCGCAAGAGTAGCGGGAGCGAGCACAGATACGCAGTATTTT. Its protein product is CSARVAGASTDTQYF.

This clonotype came up many times. The chain is built from TRBV5-1 and TRBJ2-5; D may be TRBD1 (6 bases). The CDR3 length is 14 residues. The ends were cut back, 4 bases at V and 6 bases at J, with 16 bases in the middle. Germline V gene lookup returns CDR1 SGHRS and CDR2 YFSETQ. The CDR3 is CASSADSTSKTQYF. CDR3 nucleotides: TGCGCCAGCAGCGCGGACAGTACCAGCAAGACCCAGTACTTC. The variable domain in full, completed from reference TRBV5-1 and TRBJ2-5, reads KAGVTQTPRYLIKTRGQQVTLSCSPISGHRSVSWYQQTPGQGLQFLFEYFSETQRNKGNFPGRFSGRQFSNSRSEMNVSTLELGDSALYLCASSADSTSKTQYFGPGTRLLVL.

The chain joins TRBV20-1 to TRBJ1-6; weak D call: TRBD1 (5 bases). The CDR3 has 16 amino acids. Trimming cost V 2 bases and J 10 bases, with 21 bases left between them. Germline V CDR1 and CDR2: DFQATT, SNEGSKA (reference sequence). The CDR3 region has the DNA TGCAGTGCTAGACCTCCGGGACTCCCTTTTGAATCACCCCTCCACTTT. Protein: CSARPPGLPFESPLHF.

V and J are TRBV18 and TRBJ2-3; D is perhaps TRBD1 (6 bases). Between the trimmed V and J ends, which lost 6 bases and 2 bases, there was a span of 15 bases. Germline values: CDR1 KGHSH, CDR2 LQKENI. The CDR3 consists of 15 residues. The CDR3 is CASSAQGHPTDTQYF. CDR3 DNA: TGTGCCAGCTCGGCACAGGGCCATCCCACAGATACGCAGTATTTT.

In the case of this clonotype: Mismatch with germline at one junction end may stem from a read error. V is TRBV7-9 and J is TRBJ1-2, with 7 bases fitting TRBD1. Germline V gene data show CDR1 as SEHNR and CDR2 as FQNEAQ (reference sequence). The CDR3 totals 15 residues. The CDR3 bases are TGTGCCTGCAGCTTAGAAGGGGGCTTTAGCTATGGCTACACCTTC. Translating gives CACSLEGGFSYGYTF.

The V gene is TRBV2, the J gene TRBJ1-5, with 7 bases that match TRBD1. Germline V CDR1 and CDR2: SNHLY, FYNNEI. CDR3 length: 17 residues. Germline trimming cut 6 bases from V and 0 bases from J; bases unmatched to any gene: 11. The DNA for the CDR3 is TGTGCCAGCAGAGCCGGGACAGAGAACTATAGCAATCAGCCCCAGCATTTT. This translates into CASRAGTENYSNQPQHF. The full variable domain, its missing parts supplied by reference TRBV2 and TRBJ1-5, is EPEVTQTPSHQVTQMGQEVILRCVPISNHLYFYWYRQILGQKVEFLVSFYNNEISEKSEIFDDQFSVERPDGSNFTLKIRSTKLEDSAMYFCASRAGTENYSNQPQHFGDGTRLSIL.

This clonotype was observed a few times. The rearrangement uses TRBV29-1 and TRBJ2-3; the match to TRBD2 covers 8 bases. This CDR3 comprises 18 residues. Trimming took 6 bases from V and 0 from J; bases not matched to a gene: 17. The germline V gene has CDR1 SQVTM and CDR2 ANQGSEA. The CDR3 loop is CSVAWIAGRPSSTDTQYF. CDR3 bases: TGCAGCGTCGCTTGGATAGCGGGGCGCCCCTCTAGCACAGATACGCAGTATTTT.

The chain recombines TRBV19 with TRBJ2-4; 7 nucleotides match TRBD1. V trimming: 7 bases; J trimming: 0 bases; junction bases outside the gene matches: 12. Germline CDR1 LNHDA, CDR2 SQIVND (reference sequence). There are 17 residues in the CDR3. CDR3 nucleotide sequence: TGTGCCAGTACGATTTGGGACAGCCAGTTAGCCAAAAACATTCAGTACTTC. The encoded protein is CASTIWDSQLAKNIQYF. The whole variable domain, filled in from reference TRBV19 and TRBJ2-4, reads DGGITQSPKYLFRKEGQNVTLSCEQNLNHDAMYWYRQDPGQGLRLIYYSQIVNDFQKGDIAEGYSVSREKKESFPLTVTSAQKNPTAFYLCASTIWDSQLAKNIQYFGAGTRLSVL.

Comment on this clonotype: This clone may be a read error of a much larger clone one base away. The chain recombines TRBV10-3 with TRBJ1-5; a weak D match, TRBD1 (6 bases). The V end lost 0 bases, the J end lost 5 bases, and 17 bases lay between the germline ends. Germline V gives CDR1 ENHRY, CDR2 SYGVKD. This CDR3 comprises 17 residues. The CDR3 DNA reads as TGTGCCATCAGTGAGTCTGGGGGCTATAGCGGCGATCAGCCCCAGCATTTT. Protein product: CAISESGGYSGDQPQHF.

This clonotype occurred many times. The V and J genes are TRBV20-1 and TRBJ2-7; TRBD1 matches at 10 bases. This CDR3 has 14 amino acids. The V and J ends lost 2 bases and 2 bases, in that order; junction bases with no gene match: 3. Germline V gene data show CDR1 as DFQATT and CDR2 as SNEGSKA (reference sequence). The CDR3 DNA sequence: TGCAGTGCTAGAACCGGGACAGGGGCCTACGAGCAGTACTTC. Translated, it gives CSARTGTGAYEQYF.

The rearrangement joins TRBV7-8 to TRBJ2-3; 11 bases align to TRBD2. Germline trimming cut 5 bases from V and 2 bases from J; bases unmatched to any gene: 6. The CDR3 sequence is 16 residues long. Germline V CDR1 and CDR2: SGHVS, FQNEAQ. The CDR3 DNA sequence: TGTGCCAGCAGCGCGGCTAGCGGGGGGCACACAGATACGCAGTATTTT. This translates into CASSAASGGHTDTQYF.

This clonotype was detected a few times. A much larger clone differs by one base, so this may be a read error. Here the CDR3 reads CASSLTGQGRGRSGGNEQYF. Here the CDR3 DNA reads TGTGCCAGCAGTTTAACTGGTCAGGGGAGGGGTAGAAGTGGGGGCAATGAGCAGTACTTC. V usage is TRBV12-3 or TRBV12-4 and J usage is TRBJ2-5; possibly TRBD2 for D (7 bases). V was cut by 2 bases and J by 11 bases, with 36 bases left in between. The CDR3 consists of 20 residues.

This clonotype was detected ten times or more. The rearrangement links TRBV3-1 to TRBJ2-7; 8 nucleotides line up with TRBD2. Losses at the gene ends were 4 bases for V and 1 base for J; bases not matched to a gene: 6. Germline CDR1 LGHDT, CDR2 YNNKEL (reference sequence). CDR3 size: 15 residues. In DNA form, the CDR3 reads TGTGCCAGCAGCCCCCAAGCGGGGGCGTCCTACGAGCAGTACTTC. Protein sequence: CASSPQAGASYEQYF.

This clonotype was seen repeatedly, ten times or more. V gene TRBV28 combines with J gene TRBJ2-6; D not resolved. The CDR3 runs to 12 residues. Germline V gene sequence: CDR1 MDHEN, CDR2 SYDVKM. Trimming removed 3 bases at V and 6 bases at J, with 3 bases between. CDR3 nucleotide sequence: TGTGCCAGCAGTTTGATGGCCAACGTCCTGACTTTC. Its protein is CASSLMANVLTF.

This clonotype has a handful of counts. J is TRBJ2-2 and V is TRBV12-3 or TRBV12-4; TRBD2 matches at 7 bases. The V gene end was trimmed by 3 bases and the J gene end by 4 bases; junction bases not matched to a gene: 5. This CDR3 region has 15 residues. In DNA form, the CDR3 reads TGTGCCAGCAGTTTCGCGGGGGTTGGCACCGGGGAGCTGTTTTTT. Its protein product is CASSFAGVGTGELFF.

Worth noting for this clonotype: No DNA is shown, since the ends of the CDR3 on it are uncertain; the CDR3 is the one TCRdb lists. V is TRBV12-3 or TRBV12-4 and J is TRBJ1-2; no check of the table's D call, TRBD1, against the DNA was made. The CDR3 spans 20 amino acids, including both terminal residues. The chain's CDR3 is CASSLLGVQFFGPGTRGYTF.

The chain employs TRBV19 and TRBJ1-4; D is unresolved. Trimming removed 4 bases from V and 7 bases from J, with 16 bases in between. The germline gives CDR1 LNHDA, CDR2 SQIVND (reference sequence). The CDR3 contains 15 residues. This CDR3 reads CASSTLPGKGEKLFF. The CDR3, as DNA: TGTGCCAGTAGTACACTCCCGGGAAAGGGTGAAAAACTGTTTTTT.

This clonotype was counted ten times or more. The rearrangement uses TRBV10-1 and TRBJ2-7; no firm D call. The CDR3 loop spans 12 amino acids. The germline V gene has CDR1 WNHNN and CDR2 SYGVQD (reference sequence). V was clipped by 7 bases and J by 6 bases, with 13 bases between them. CDR3 DNA sequence: TGCGCCAGCATCTACCCTCGCGTCGAGCAGTACTTC. This codes for CASIYPRVEQYF.

This clonotype appeared many times. The chain employs TRBV12-3 or TRBV12-4 and TRBJ2-1; 7 bases are a match to TRBD2. The CDR3 runs 15 residues. Trimming cost V 6 bases and J 2 bases; bases outside gene matches: 7. The CDR3 is CASSLSGTTYNEQFF. The DNA of the CDR3 is TGTGCCAGCAGCTTAAGCGGGACCACCTACAATGAGCAGTTCTTC.

About this clonotype: This may come from a read error, since a much larger clone is one base off. This chain links TRBV20-1 with TRBJ2-5; D perhaps matches TRBD2 (5 bases). The CDR3 contains 14 residues. Germline V gene data show CDR1 as DFQATT and CDR2 as SNEGSKA (reference sequence). Trimming stripped 0 bases from V and 11 bases from J, with 19 bases between. CDR3 in DNA: TGCAGTGCTAGAGATCGAGGGATTACCTACGGGCAGTACTTC. Translating it yields CSARDRGITYGQYF.

The table lists this clonotype with a few counts. The J gene is TRBJ1-1, the V gene TRBV7-2, with TRBD1 identical over 8 bases. V trimming: 0 bases; J trimming: 1 base; junction bases outside the gene matches: 7. Per the germline V gene, CDR1 is SGHTA and CDR2 is FQGNSA. The CDR3 sequence is 17 residues long. CDR3 sequence (DNA): TGTGCCAGCAGCTTAGCGGGTTCCACAGGGGGGAACACTGAAGCTTTCTTT. Its protein product is CASSLAGSTGGNTEAFF.

This clonotype has ten or more counts. V usage is TRBV7-9 and J usage is TRBJ1-4; 11 nucleotides align to TRBD1. The CDR3 is made up of 15 amino acids. Germline values: CDR1 SEHNR, CDR2 FQNEAQ (reference sequence). The ends lost 5 bases at V and 7 bases at J; junction bases unmatched: 6. CDR3 DNA: TGTGCCAGCAGCATCGGACAGGGGGCCAGTGAAAAACTGTTTTTT. This translates into CASSIGQGASEKLFF.

The chain combines TRBV20-1 with TRBJ1-3; no clear D gene. In germline, CDR1 is DFQATT, CDR2 SNEGSKA (reference sequence). The CDR3 extends over 12 amino acids. V was trimmed by 4 bases and J by 0 bases, leaving 4 bases between them. In nucleotides, the CDR3 is TGCAGTGCTAAGGCCTCTGGAAACACCATATATTTT. This sequence encodes CSAKASGNTIYF.

Regarding this clonotype: Just one base apart from a much larger clone, this may be a read error. The J gene is TRBJ1-2, the V gene TRBV4-2; TRBD1 aligns across 8 bases. The CDR3 sequence is 16 residues long. The germline CDR1 and CDR2 sequences are LGHNA and YNFKEQ. CDR3 sequence: CACSPRDRSTFYGYTF. The CDR3, as DNA: TGTGCCTGCAGCCCGCGGGACAGGTCGACCTTCTATGGCTACACCTTC.

This clonotype has at least ten counts. The chain couples TRBV10-3 to TRBJ1-5; a possible D gene is TRBD1 (5 bases). Looked up from germline, CDR1 is ENHRY and CDR2 is SYGVKD. V was pared by 5 bases and J by 3 bases, with 8 bases between. This CDR3 contains 13 residues. The CDR3 is CAISRQSNQPQHF. The DNA for the CDR3 is TGTGCCATCAGTCGACAGTCCAATCAGCCCCAGCATTTT.